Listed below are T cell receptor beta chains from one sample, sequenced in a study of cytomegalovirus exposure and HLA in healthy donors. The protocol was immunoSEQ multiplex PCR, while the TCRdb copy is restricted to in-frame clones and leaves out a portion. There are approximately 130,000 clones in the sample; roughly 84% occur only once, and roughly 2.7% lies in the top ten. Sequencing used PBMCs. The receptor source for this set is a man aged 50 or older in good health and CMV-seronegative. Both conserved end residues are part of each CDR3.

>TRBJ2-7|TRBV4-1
CASSQGTRIVEQYF
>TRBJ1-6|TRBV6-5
CASSPASSYNSPLHF
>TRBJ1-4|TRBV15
CATSLRPGELFF
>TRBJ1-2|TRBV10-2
CATGGNYGYTF
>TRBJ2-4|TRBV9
CASSARDRPRDIQYF
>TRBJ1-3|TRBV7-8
CASSLKGRVRGNTIYF
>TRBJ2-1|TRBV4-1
CASSSFTTGKWYEQFF
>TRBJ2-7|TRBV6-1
CASRGTKYEQYF
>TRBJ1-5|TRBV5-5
CASSSVGNQPQHF
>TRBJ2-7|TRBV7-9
CASSSPGGGPGEQYF
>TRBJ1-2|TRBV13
CASSLGRGGVVGYTF
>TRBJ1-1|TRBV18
CASSPTGENTEAFF
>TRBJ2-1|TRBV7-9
CASRSGTTNEQFF
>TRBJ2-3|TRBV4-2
CASSQGVAGGGTDTQYF
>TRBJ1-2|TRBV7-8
CASSQRFQGAPGYTF
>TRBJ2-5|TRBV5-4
CASSLAGGQETQYF
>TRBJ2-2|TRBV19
CASSSGADTGELFF
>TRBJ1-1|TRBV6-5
CASSYRTVNTEAFF
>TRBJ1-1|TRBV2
CASSQNSGRVTEAFF
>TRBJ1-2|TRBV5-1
CASSWGQGAFPRGYGYTF
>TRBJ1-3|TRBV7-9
CASSLRSRDRTGQSGTIYF
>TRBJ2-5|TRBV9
CASSVEDRVYETQYF
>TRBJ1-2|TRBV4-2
CASSPSYGVGNYGYAF
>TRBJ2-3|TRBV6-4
CASSDQPWSTQYF
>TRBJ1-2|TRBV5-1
CASSAGGQFSFYGYTF
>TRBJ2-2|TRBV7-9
CASSALYTGELFF
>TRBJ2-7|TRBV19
CASSTGVSSYEQYF
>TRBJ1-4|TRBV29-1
CSAGAAGVVEKLFF
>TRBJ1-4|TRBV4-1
CASSQVGGRGEKLFF
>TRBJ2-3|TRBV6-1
CASSERGARTDTQYF
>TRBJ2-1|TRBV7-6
CASSSYSGQDLNEQFF
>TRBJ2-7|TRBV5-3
CARSLQDREGPEQYF
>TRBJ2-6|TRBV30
CAWSRISGANVLTF
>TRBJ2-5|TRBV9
CASSLHPGTGLETQYF
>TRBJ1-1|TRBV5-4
CASSSGAGAREAFF
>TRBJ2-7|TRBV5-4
CASSSKGVYEQYF
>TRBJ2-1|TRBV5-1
CASSLSPGQGYNEQFF
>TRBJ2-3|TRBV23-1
CASSQLASSGQGASSTDTQYF
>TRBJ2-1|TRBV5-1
CASSLYSYNEQFF
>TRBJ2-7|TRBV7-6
CASSNRQGYYEQYF
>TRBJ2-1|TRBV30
CAWSRDSGINEQFF
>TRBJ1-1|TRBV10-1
CASSDEGLTEAFF
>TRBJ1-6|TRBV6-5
CASSSPGGNSPLHF
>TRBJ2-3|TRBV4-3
CASSQERVGLAINTQYF